The TCR beta chain under discussion was sequenced for a study of chemoradiotherapy in HPV16-positive cancers. Sequencing used immunoSEQ multiplex PCR; TCRdb keeps in-frame clones, though not all of them. The sample consists of more than 10,000 clones, 60% to 80% of them appearing once. CDR1 MNHEY and CDR2 SMNVEV come from the germline V gene (reference sequence). Deletions cut 4 bases from V and 3 bases from J, with 10 bases between. This CDR3 is 13 amino acids long. Turning to this clone: Its antigen remains unidentified.

Broader study findings: Candidate HPV-specific clones and E7-related TCR motifs grew in tumor during treatment. For HPV16-positive patients, expanding HPV-responsive T cells associated with longer recurrence-free survival. Functional assays defining HPV-specific T cells used only a couple of HPV16-positive patients.

This chain uses TRBV27 with TRBJ2-7, with a possible D match to TRBD2 (6 bases). This clonotype was sampled from a human donor with HPV-associated anogenital cancer. The material was obtained from a patient who underwent chemoradiotherapy. The CDR3 spells CASSYISGYEQYF. The CDR3 region has the DNA TGTGCCAGCAGTTACATTAGCGGCTACGAGCAGTACTTC.